The 12 T cell receptor beta chains below come from one sample, sequenced in a study of shared clonotypes between healthy human individuals. Libraries were prepared by immunoSEQ multiplex PCR; TCRdb keeps only in-frame clonotypes and omits some of them. Of 2 million or so clones detected, roughly 94% appear once; the ten largest clones hold 0.13%. What was sequenced was naive CD4+ T cells sorted from blood. Subset specified: CD45RA+ positively selected. The receptors derive from a man younger than 30 in good health.

The rearrangement links TRBV5-1 to TRBJ2-7; 10 nucleotides line up with TRBD2. The CDR3 has 18 amino acids. Germline lookup yields CDR1 SGHRS and CDR2 YFSETQ. Unmatched junction bases numbered 14, after V lost 0 bases and J lost 5 bases. The CDR3 DNA is TGCGCCAGCAGCTTGGCCTCTAGCGGGAGTGTCGGTGGCCACGAGCAGTACTTC. Protein product: CASSLASSGSVGGHEQYF.

V and J are TRBV23-1 and TRBJ2-1; 8 bases are a match to TRBD2. TRBV23-1 qualifies as an ORF whose function is uncertain. The CDR3 spans 14 residues. Unmatched junction bases numbered 10, after V lost 9 bases and J lost 6 bases. CDR3 nucleotide sequence: TGCGCCAGGAATAGCGGGGAAGGGAGCAATGAGCAGTTCTTC. This codes for CARNSGEGSNEQFF.

This rearrangement joins TRBV4-1 to TRBJ1-4, with unresolved D. Trimming took 1 base from V and 8 from J, leaving 14 bases between them. CDR3 size: 15 residues. The germline CDR1 and CDR2 sequences are MGHRA and YSYEKL. CDR3 coding DNA: TGCGCCAGCAGCCAAGTTAGGGAATACGCCGAAAAACTGTTTTTT. Residues: CASSQVREYAEKLFF.

The chain joins TRBV27 to TRBJ1-2; D is unresolved. The length of the CDR3 is 16 residues. V lost 5 bases to trimming and J lost 3 bases, with 19 bases between them. Germline-derived CDR1 and CDR2 are MNHEY and SMNVEV (reference sequence). The DNA for the CDR3 is TGTGCCAGCAGTCCCCGGGCTGGCGACCTACACTATGGCTACACCTTC. It specifies CASSPRAGDLHYGYTF.

The rearrangement joins TRBV5-1 to TRBJ2-5, with TRBD1 matching over 8 bases. This CDR3 spans 14 amino acids. Germline CDR1 SGHRS, CDR2 YFSETQ. The ends lost 6 bases at V and 1 base at J; junction bases unmatched: 5. CDR3: CASTATGGQETQYF. CDR3 DNA sequence: TGCGCCAGCACCGCAACAGGGGGCCAAGAGACCCAGTACTTC.

For this clone: A read error may account for a junction end that differs from germline. The gene calls are TRBV7-7 and TRBJ2-5, with 8 bases that match TRBD2. This CDR3 has 15 residues. Germline assignment: CDR1 SSHAT and CDR2 FNYEAQ (reference sequence). The CDR3 bases are TGTGCTAGCAGCTTAGCGTCGGGGGGGGCAGAGACCCAGTACTTC. Encoded protein: CASSLASGGAETQYF.

The rearrangement links TRBV5-4 to TRBJ1-6; D is ambiguous. Looked up from germline, CDR1 is SGHNT and CDR2 is YYREEE (reference sequence). With 4 bases removed from V and 5 bases from J, the gap between germline ends came to 19 bases. This CDR3 is 17 amino acids long. CDR3 DNA: TGTGCCAGCAGCCGAGATGGGGTTGGGCGAAATAATTCACCCCTCCACTTT. The encoded protein is CASSRDGVGRNNSPLHF.

J is TRBJ2-5 and V is TRBV7-8; D is ambiguous. The germline V and J ends were trimmed by 2 bases and 5 bases, with 12 bases remaining between them. The CDR3 is 14 residues long. The germline CDR1 and CDR2 sequences are SGHVS and FQNEAQ. CDR3 nucleotides: TGTGCCAGCAGCTTAAGCCACCCCCTTGAGACCCAGTACTTC. The encoded protein is CASSLSHPLETQYF.

V gene TRBV4-1 combines with J gene TRBJ2-2, with 10 bases lining up with TRBD2. Trimming removed 1 base from V and 1 base from J; junction bases left unmatched: 6. Looked up from germline, CDR1 is MGHRA and CDR2 is YSYEKL. The CDR3 has 18 amino acids. The CDR3 sequence: CASSQGLAGLLNTGELFF. DNA for the CDR3: TGCGCCAGCAGCCAAGGACTAGCGGGCCTCTTGAACACCGGGGAGCTGTTTTTT.

J is TRBJ2-3 and V is TRBV9; tentative D call: TRBD2 (6 bases). Germline V CDR1 and CDR2: SGDLS, YYNGEE. There are 16 residues in the CDR3. V shed 0 bases and J shed 2 bases, with 13 bases lying between them. The CDR3 protein is CASSVGVSGITDTQYF. CDR3 in DNA: TGTGCCAGCAGCGTAGGGGTTAGCGGAATCACAGATACGCAGTATTTT.

The chain employs TRBV10-3 and TRBJ1-1; weak D call: TRBD1 (5 bases). V was shortened by 0 bases and J by 0 bases, with 11 bases between the two germline ends. The germline gives CDR1 ENHRY, CDR2 SYGVKD. The length of the CDR3 is 16 residues. CDR3: CAISESNRMLNTEAFF. CDR3 coding DNA: TGTGCCATCAGTGAGTCCAACAGGATGCTGAACACTGAAGCTTTCTTT.

The chain links TRBV5-1 to TRBJ2-2; a possible D gene is TRBD1 (6 bases). CDR1 is SGHRS, CDR2 YFSETQ, per germline. Trimming cost V 4 bases and J 1 base, with 11 bases left between them. CDR3 length: 15 residues. The DNA for the CDR3 is TGCGCCAGCAGCCGTGGGGGCAGGAACACCGGGGAGCTGTTTTTT. As protein: CASSRGGRNTGELFF.